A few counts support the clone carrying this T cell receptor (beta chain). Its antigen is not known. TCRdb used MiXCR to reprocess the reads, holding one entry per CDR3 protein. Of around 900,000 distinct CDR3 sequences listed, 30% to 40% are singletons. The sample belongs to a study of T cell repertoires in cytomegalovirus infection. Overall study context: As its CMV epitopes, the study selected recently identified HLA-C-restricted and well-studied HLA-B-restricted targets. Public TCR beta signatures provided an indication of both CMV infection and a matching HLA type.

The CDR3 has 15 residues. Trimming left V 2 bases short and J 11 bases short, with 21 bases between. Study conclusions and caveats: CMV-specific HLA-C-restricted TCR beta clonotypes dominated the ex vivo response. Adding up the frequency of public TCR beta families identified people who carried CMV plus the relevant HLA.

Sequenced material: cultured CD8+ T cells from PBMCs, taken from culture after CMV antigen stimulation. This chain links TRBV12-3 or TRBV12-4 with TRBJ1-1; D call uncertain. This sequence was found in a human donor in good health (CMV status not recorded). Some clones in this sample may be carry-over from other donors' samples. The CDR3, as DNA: TGTGCCAGCAGTTTAAGTCCAGCGGGTTTTAATGAGGCTTTCTTT. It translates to CASSLSPAGFNEAFF.